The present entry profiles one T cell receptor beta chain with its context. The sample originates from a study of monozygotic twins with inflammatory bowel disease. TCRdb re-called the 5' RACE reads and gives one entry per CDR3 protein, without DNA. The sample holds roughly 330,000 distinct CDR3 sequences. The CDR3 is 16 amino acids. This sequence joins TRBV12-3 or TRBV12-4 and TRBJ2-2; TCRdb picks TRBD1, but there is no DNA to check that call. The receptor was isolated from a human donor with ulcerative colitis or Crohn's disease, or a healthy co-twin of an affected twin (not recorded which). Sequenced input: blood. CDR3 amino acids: CASSSGQGADTGELFF.